The next 30 T cell receptor beta chains were all read from a single sample in a study of T cell changes during pregnancy in multiple sclerosis. The protocol was immunoSEQ multiplex PCR, while the TCRdb copy is restricted to in-frame clones and leaves out a portion. The profile covers about 40,000 clones, with 75% to 90% appearing a single time and about 5% taken by the ten largest. Sequencing used peripheral blood, obtained in the first trimester of pregnancy. All receptors come from a female donor in good health, enrolled as a control in a pregnancy study.

The genes are TRBV4-1 and TRBJ1-2; D is unresolved. The CDR3 runs 14 residues. The V and J ends lost 2 bases and 4 bases respectively, with 11 bases between them. Germline CDR1 reads MGHRA; CDR2 reads YSYEKL. The chain's CDR3 is CASSQLSRSYGYTF. The CDR3 nucleotides read TGCGCCAGCAGCCAATTGAGCCGTTCCTATGGCTACACCTTC.

The rearrangement uses TRBV28 and TRBJ2-7, with TRBD1 identical over 9 bases. The CDR3 is made up of 17 amino acids. V trimming: 7 bases; J trimming: 4 bases; junction bases outside the gene matches: 17. CDR1 is MDHEN and CDR2 is SYDVKM in the germline V gene. The CDR3 nucleotides read TGTGCCAGCACAACCCTGGACCGAGACAGGGGGATATACGAGCAGTACTTC. Protein sequence: CASTTLDRDRGIYEQYF.

This chain joins TRBV4-1 and TRBJ1-1; TRBD1 agrees at 7 bases. The V segment lost 4 bases and the J segment 4 bases; nucleotides outside the gene matches: 6. CDR3 length equals 14 residues. CDR1 and CDR2 from the germline V gene are MGHRA and YSYEKL. In DNA, the CDR3 is TGCGCCAGCAGCCGCGAAGGGGGCCGCACTGAAGCTTTCTTT. This encodes CASSREGGRTEAFF.

The J gene is TRBJ2-7, the V gene TRBV7-2; 8 positions agree with TRBD2. CDR1 is SGHTA, CDR2 FQGNSA, per germline. The V segment lost 4 bases and the J segment 2 bases; nucleotides outside the gene matches: 10. CDR3 length: 16 amino acids. The CDR3 DNA sequence: TGTGCCAGCAGCTCCCGGGGGGGGGCCATGGCCTACGAGCAGTACTTC. Translated: CASSSRGGAMAYEQYF.

The chain is built from TRBV2 and TRBJ1-2, with TRBD1 matching 7 bases. Germline V gene lookup returns CDR1 SNHLY and CDR2 FYNNEI. The CDR3 has 16 amino acids. The V segment lost 2 bases and the J segment 6 bases; nucleotides outside the gene matches: 12. The chain's CDR3 is CASSEIGAGGANGYTF. The CDR3 DNA follows: TGTGCCAGCAGTGAAATTGGGGCAGGGGGTGCCAATGGCTACACCTTC.

The V gene is TRBV28, the J gene TRBJ1-2, with 7 bases matching TRBD1. The germline CDR1 and CDR2 sequences are MDHEN and SYDVKM. The V gene end was trimmed by 3 bases and the J gene end by 8 bases; junction bases not matched to a gene: 6. This CDR3 region has 13 residues. CDR3: CASSFGTAMGYTF. The DNA for the CDR3 is TGTGCCAGCAGTTTCGGGACAGCTATGGGCTACACCTTC.

The V and J genes are TRBV27 and TRBJ1-5; tentative D call: TRBD1 (5 bases). The CDR3 runs 15 residues. Trimming left V 2 bases short and J 2 bases short, with 10 bases between. Germline assignment: CDR1 MNHEY and CDR2 SMNVEV (reference sequence). In nucleotides, the CDR3 is TGTGCCAGCAGTTTACAGGGACTCGGCAATCAGCCCCAGCATTTT. Translation gives CASSLQGLGNQPQHF.

CDR3 residues: CASNRQGYYGYTF. In nucleotides, the CDR3 is TGTGCCAGTAACCGACAGGGGTACTATGGCTACACCTTC. The chain is built from TRBV19 and TRBJ1-2; TRBD1 matches at 8 bases. V lost 7 bases and J lost 3; bases outside the gene matches: 4. The CDR3 covers 13 residues. CDR1 is LNHDA and CDR2 is SQIVND in the germline V gene (reference sequence).

V usage is TRBV7-8 and J usage is TRBJ1-2, with D unresolved. Germline CDR1 is SGHVS and CDR2 is FQNEAQ. The CDR3 length is 13 residues. V lost 3 bases and J 1 base, leaving 6 bases between the germline ends. The CDR3 here is CASSFGSNYGYTF. The CDR3 bases are TGTGCCAGCAGCTTTGGCAGTAACTATGGCTACACCTTC.

The chain joins TRBV5-8 to TRBJ1-1; D not resolved. The CDR3 extends over 15 amino acids. Germline CDR1 is SGHTS and CDR2 is YDEGEE. Between the trimmed V and J ends, which lost 4 bases and 1 base, there was a span of 14 bases. In DNA, the CDR3 is TGTGCCAGCAGCCCGGGTCCTCTAGGGAACACTGAAGCTTTCTTT. Protein sequence: CASSPGPLGNTEAFF.

With regard to this clone: Its ends do not fully match the called genes, so a read error is possible. The chain employs TRBV10-2 and TRBJ2-7; TRBD2 matches at 9 bases. Germline V gives CDR1 WSHSY, CDR2 SAAADI. The CDR3 loop spans 12 amino acids. CDR3 bases: TGCGCCAGCGGGACTAGCTCCCACGAGCAGTACTTC. This translates into CASGTSSHEQYF.

This chain links TRBV28 with TRBJ2-4; 9 bases agree with TRBD1. The CDR3 runs to 17 residues. V trimming: 1 base; J trimming: 1 base; junction bases outside the gene matches: 5. The germline CDR1 and CDR2 sequences are MDHEN and SYDVKM. CDR3 region: CASSLSTGGRAKNIQYF. The CDR3 region has the DNA TGTGCCAGCAGTTTATCTACAGGGGGCCGGGCCAAAAACATTCAGTACTTC. The full variable domain, in which reference TRBV28 and TRBJ2-4 provide the parts outside the CDR3, is DVKVTQSSRYLVKRTGEKVFLECVQDMDHENMFWYRQDPGLGLRLIYFSYDVKMKEKGDIPEGYSVSREKKERFSLILESASTNQTSMYLCASSLSTGGRAKNIQYFGAGTRLSVL.

The V gene is TRBV7-3, the J gene TRBJ2-5; D is perhaps TRBD2 (7 bases). V shed 2 bases and J shed 1 base, with 11 bases lying between them. Germline loops: CDR1 SGHTA, CDR2 FQGTGA. This CDR3 is built from 15 residues. CDR3 DNA: TGTGCCAGCAGCTTAGGGGGGGGCCTCCAAGAGACCCAGTACTTC. This sequence encodes CASSLGGGLQETQYF.

The chain is built from TRBV5-4 and TRBJ2-1; D is unresolved. The CDR3 runs 16 residues. Trimming shortened V by 0 bases and J by 0 bases, and 10 bases separated the two germline ends. CDR1 and CDR2 (germline): SGHNT, YYREEE (reference sequence). DNA for the CDR3: TGTGCCAGCAGCTTGGACCCGCCGAGCTCCTACAATGAGCAGTTCTTC. This codes for CASSLDPPSSYNEQFF.

This clone was counted a few times. The genes are TRBV4-2 and TRBJ1-5; D is undetermined. Germline V CDR1 and CDR2: LGHNA, YNFKEQ. Trimming took 5 bases from V and 0 from J, leaving 11 bases between them. The CDR3 contains 15 residues. CDR3 residues: CASSASRYSNQPQHF. In nucleotides, the CDR3 is TGTGCCAGCAGCGCGTCCCGATATAGCAATCAGCCCCAGCATTTT.

This clone was seen only once. The chain joins TRBV6-4 to TRBJ2-3; D is undetermined. Trimming stripped 2 bases from V and 5 bases from J, with 8 bases between. The CDR3 loop spans 13 amino acids. The germline V gene has CDR1 MRHNA and CDR2 SNTAGT. The CDR3 here is CASSDTPGDTQYF. CDR3 in DNA: TGTGCCAGCAGTGACACTCCAGGAGATACGCAGTATTTT.

This clone has more than one count but fewer than ten. This sequence joins TRBV7-8 and TRBJ1-5, with 10 nucleotides matching TRBD1. This CDR3 region has 14 residues. The V segment lost 5 bases and the J segment 7 bases; nucleotides outside the gene matches: 5. Germline V gene sequence: CDR1 SGHVS, CDR2 FQNEAQ. The CDR3: CASSNGQGVQPQHF. Written as DNA, the CDR3 is TGTGCCAGCAGCAACGGACAGGGGGTCCAGCCCCAGCATTTT.

The rearrangement joins TRBV28 to TRBJ1-1; a weak D match, TRBD1 (5 bases). Germline V gene lookup returns CDR1 MDHEN and CDR2 SYDVKM. CDR3 length equals 15 residues. The germline V and J ends were trimmed by 6 bases and 3 bases, with 17 bases remaining between them. CDR3 bases: TGTGCCAGCAGCATCACCCCGGACAAATACACTGAAGCTTTCTTT. It codes for CASSITPDKYTEAFF.

The rearrangement joins TRBV28 to TRBJ2-3; 7 bases are a match to TRBD1. The CDR3 runs 12 residues. V lost 2 bases to trimming and J lost 14 bases; unmatched junction nucleotides: 7. The germline CDR1 and CDR2 sequences are MDHEN and SYDVKM. The CDR3 nucleotides read TGTGCCAGCAGTTTAGGGACAGCAAAAGGGTATTTT. Translated: CASSLGTAKGYF.

This rearrangement joins TRBV7-8 to TRBJ2-7; 7 bases match TRBD1. Trimming took 4 bases from V and 9 from J; bases not matched to a gene: 6. This CDR3 is built from 12 residues. The germline gives CDR1 SGHVS, CDR2 FQNEAQ. For the CDR3, the DNA is TGTGCCAGCAGCTCGACAGGGATAACGCAGTACTTC. Its translation is CASSSTGITQYF.

This chain links TRBV30 with TRBJ2-3; TRBD2 might be the D (6 bases). There are 12 residues in the CDR3. Trimming took off 1 base at V and 4 bases at J, with 6 bases between the two ends. CDR1 and CDR2 from the germline V gene are GTSNPN and SVGIG (reference sequence). The CDR3 sequence: CAWSERADTQYF. The CDR3 nucleotides are TGTGCCTGGAGTGAGCGGGCAGATACGCAGTATTTT.

The chain couples TRBV6-5 to TRBJ1-2; no definite D call. This CDR3 spans 12 amino acids. V was trimmed by 5 bases and J by 3 bases, leaving 7 bases between them. Germline assignment: CDR1 MNHEY and CDR2 SVGAGI. The CDR3 DNA follows: TGTGCCAGCAGTCTCGGGGACTATGGCTACACCTTC. Translation gives CASSLGDYGYTF.

The DNA of the CDR3 is TGCGCCAGCAGCGACTTAGCGGGGGGGTACAATGAGCAGTTCTTC. Translated: CASSDLAGGYNEQFF. The chain carries TRBV4-3 and TRBJ2-1, with 11 bases fitting TRBD2. The CDR3 contains 15 residues. Germline V gives CDR1 LGHNA, CDR2 YSLEER. The V gene end was trimmed by 5 bases and the J gene end by 4 bases; junction bases not matched to a gene: 4.

The DNA for the CDR3 is TGTGCCAGCAGTCCCTCTAGGCAGCCCTACAATGAGCAGTTCTTC. This codes for CASSPSRQPYNEQFF. The chain joins TRBV6-5 to TRBJ2-1; no definite D call. V was clipped by 5 bases and J by 2 bases, with 13 bases between them. The CDR3 contains 15 residues. CDR1 is MNHEY, CDR2 SVGAGI, per germline.

The V call is TRBV6-5, the J call TRBJ1-4; D gene unclear. The CDR3 sequence is 13 residues long. Between the trimmed V and J ends, which lost 8 bases and 7 bases, there was a span of 14 bases. The germline V gene has CDR1 MNHEY and CDR2 SVGAGI. This chain's CDR3 is CASAGLPGEKLFF. CDR3 sequence (DNA): TGTGCCAGCGCCGGTCTCCCGGGTGAAAAACTGTTTTTT.

The rearrangement joins TRBV6-4 to TRBJ2-3; 8 bases map to TRBD2. The V segment lost 0 bases and the J segment 3 bases; nucleotides outside the gene matches: 8. This CDR3 is 17 amino acids long. Germline V CDR1 and CDR2: MRHNA, SNTAGT. As DNA, the CDR3 is TGTGCCAGCAGTGACTCTGGCGGGGGGACCCCTACAGATACGCAGTATTTT. It specifies CASSDSGGGTPTDTQYF.

This clone rates as medium-sized. The chain carries TRBV6-1 and TRBJ2-6; TRBD1 aligns across 8 bases. V shed 6 bases, J shed 3 bases, and the junction held 4 bases outside the gene matches. The CDR3 length is 15 residues. The germline V gene has CDR1 MNHNS and CDR2 SASEGT. The CDR3 sequence is CASSEQGDGANVLTF. The DNA of the CDR3 is TGTGCCAGCAGCGAACAGGGGGATGGGGCCAACGTCCTGACTTTC.

The chain uses TRBV28 and TRBJ1-5; 8 positions match TRBD1. Per the germline V gene, CDR1 is MDHEN and CDR2 is SYDVKM. CDR3 length equals 17 residues. V was clipped by 4 bases and J by 4 bases; unmatched bases: 12. The CDR3 sequence is CASSSWGGTGPNQPQHF. As DNA, the CDR3 is TGTGCCAGCAGTTCCTGGGGGGGGACAGGCCCGAATCAGCCCCAGCATTTT.

This clone was detected many times. The chain carries TRBV6-5 and TRBJ2-7; D remains unclear. Looked up from germline, CDR1 is MNHEY and CDR2 is SVGAGI. The CDR3 covers 14 residues. The ends were cut back, 2 bases at V and 0 bases at J, with 8 bases in the middle. CDR3 coding DNA: TGTGCCAGCAGTTACGGGCAGTCCTCCTACGAGCAGTACTTC. It specifies CASSYGQSSYEQYF.

This clone has a handful of counts. The chain uses TRBV9 and TRBJ2-7, with TRBD1 matching 10 bases. Germline V CDR1 and CDR2: SGDLS, YYNGEE. The length of the CDR3 is 16 residues. Trimming cost V 0 bases and J 2 bases; bases outside gene matches: 5. CDR3 region: CASSVGGTGVPYEQYF. The DNA of the CDR3 is TGTGCCAGCAGCGTAGGGGGGACAGGGGTGCCCTACGAGCAGTACTTC.